This T cell receptor beta chain stems from a study of technical replicates of blood from several donors. The V gene's germline CDR1 is MDHEN and CDR2 SYDVKM. V trimming: 8 bases; J trimming: 5 bases; junction bases outside the gene matches: 5. This CDR3 is 13 amino acids long. Some clones are missing from TCRdb's copy, which holds only in-frame ones; the method was immunoSEQ multiplex PCR. The sample contains around 76,000 clones, approximately 97% of which appear only once. The sample consisted of T cells isolated from PBMCs. The rearrangement uses TRBV28 and TRBJ2-7; 11 bases fit TRBD1. The TCR comes from a human donor in good health. The CDR3 coding sequence is TGTGCCAGCGGGCCGGGACAGGGGGACGAGCAGTACTTC. Translation: CASGPGQGDEQYF. Based on the CDR3 plus reference TRBV28 and TRBJ2-7, the full variable domain is DVKVTQSSRYLVKRTGEKVFLECVQDMDHENMFWYRQDPGLGLRLIYFSYDVKMKEKGDIPEGYSVSREKKERFSLILESASTNQTSMYLCASGPGQGDEQYFGPGTRLTVT.